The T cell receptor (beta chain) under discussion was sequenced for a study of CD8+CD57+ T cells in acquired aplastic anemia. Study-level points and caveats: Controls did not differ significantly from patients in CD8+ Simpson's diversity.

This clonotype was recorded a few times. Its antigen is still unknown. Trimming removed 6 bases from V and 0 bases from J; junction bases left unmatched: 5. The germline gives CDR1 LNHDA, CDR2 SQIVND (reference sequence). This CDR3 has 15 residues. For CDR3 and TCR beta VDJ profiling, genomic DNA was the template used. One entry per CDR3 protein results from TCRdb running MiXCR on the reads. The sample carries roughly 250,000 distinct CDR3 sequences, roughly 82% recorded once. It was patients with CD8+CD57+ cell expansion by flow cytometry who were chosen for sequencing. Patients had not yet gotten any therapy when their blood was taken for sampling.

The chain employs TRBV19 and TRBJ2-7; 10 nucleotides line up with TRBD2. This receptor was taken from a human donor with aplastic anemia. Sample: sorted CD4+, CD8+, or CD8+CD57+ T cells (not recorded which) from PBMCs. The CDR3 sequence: CASSTSGASSYEQYV. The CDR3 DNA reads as TGTGCCAGTAGCACTAGCGGGGCGAGCTCCTACGAGCAGTACGTC.